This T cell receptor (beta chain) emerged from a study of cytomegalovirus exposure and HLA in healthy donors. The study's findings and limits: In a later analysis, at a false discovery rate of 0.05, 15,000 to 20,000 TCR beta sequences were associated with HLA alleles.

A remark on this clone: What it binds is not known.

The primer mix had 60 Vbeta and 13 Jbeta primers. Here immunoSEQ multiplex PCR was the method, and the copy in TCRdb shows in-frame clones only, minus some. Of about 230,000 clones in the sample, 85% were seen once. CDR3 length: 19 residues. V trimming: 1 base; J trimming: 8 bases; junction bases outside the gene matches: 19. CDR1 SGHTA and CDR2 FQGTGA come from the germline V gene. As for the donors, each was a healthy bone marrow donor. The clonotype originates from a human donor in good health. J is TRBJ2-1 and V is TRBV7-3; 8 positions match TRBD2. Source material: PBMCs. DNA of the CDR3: TGTGCCAGCAGCTTAAAAGTGGCGGGAGGCGGCACGTTTCGAGATGAGCAGTTCTTC. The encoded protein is CASSLKVAGGGTFRDEQFF.